Listed below are T cell receptor beta chains from one sample, sequenced in a study of blood T cell repertoires in COVID-19. Some clones are missing from TCRdb's copy, which holds only in-frame ones; the method was immunoSEQ multiplex PCR. The data contain some 140,000 clones, around 79% of them singletons. The specimen was peripheral blood. The receptors stem from a man between 60 and 75 years old with acute or convalescent COVID-19. Each CDR3 is given with its conserved first and last residue. Each record gives: V gene, D gene, clone size, J gene, CDR3 DNA, CDR3 protein. D genes are given only for firm matches. Some rows have no size entry. The others give once, few or many, or a class for an expanded clone.

>TRBV10-3|TRBD2|few|TRBJ2-5
TGTGCCATCAGTGAGAACCTAGCGGGAGTGGAGACCCAGTACTTC
CAISENLAGVETQYF
>TRBV3-1/TRBV3-2|.|.|TRBJ1-3
TGTGCCAGCAGCCAACAGGGGACTGGAAACACCATATATTTT
CASSQQGTGNTIYF
>TRBV5-5|TRBD1|.|TRBJ2-3
TGTGCCAGCAGCTTACAGGGGGCAATTTTAACAGATACGCAGTATTTT
CASSLQGAILTDTQYF
>TRBV18|TRBD2|.|TRBJ2-7
TGTGCCAGCTCACCTGGACTAGTAGTCGGTCACGAGCAGTACTTC
CASSPGLVVGHEQYF
>TRBV28|.|.|TRBJ2-1
TGTGCCAGCAGTTTATTGGGTGGGAGAATCAATGAGCAGTTCTTC
CASSLLGGRINEQFF
>TRBV7-2|.|few|TRBJ2-1
TGTGCCAGCAGCCCGTGGACAGTTGCGAATGAGCAGTTCTTC
CASSPWTVANEQFF
>TRBV6-1|TRBD1|.|TRBJ1-5
TGTGCCAGCAGTGATGGACAGGGGGGAATGCGCAATCAGCCCCAGCATTTT
CASSDGQGGMRNQPQHF
>TRBV10-3|TRBD1|.|TRBJ2-3
TGTGGCACTAAAGGGGGCGGGCGAGATACGCAGTATTTT
CGTKGGGRDTQYF
>TRBV18|.|once|TRBJ1-1
TGTGCCAGCTCACCATCATACACCCCGCACACTGAAGCTTTCTTT
CASSPSYTPHTEAFF
>TRBV5-6|TRBD2|many|TRBJ2-3
TGTGCCAGCAGCTTGTTTTGGACTAGTACAGATACGCAGTATTTT
CASSLFWTSTDTQYF
>TRBV28|.|.|TRBJ1-5
TGTGCCAGCAGTTTCGTCCGGGGAGGGCAGCCCCAGCATTTT
CASSFVRGGQPQHF
>TRBV18|.|.|TRBJ1-6
TGTGCCAGCTCACCACAAGCCAATTCACCCCTCCACTTT
CASSPQANSPLHF
>TRBV24-1|.|.|TRBJ2-5
TGTGCCACCAGTGACGGGGACATACAAGAGACCCAGTACTTC
CATSDGDIQETQYF
>TRBV18|TRBD1|.|TRBJ1-3
TGTGCCAGCTCACCGCTCATCGGGACAGCCTCTGGAAACACCATATATTTT
CASSPLIGTASGNTIYF
>TRBV10-3|TRBD2|.|TRBJ2-6
TGTGCCTCGAATGCGGGACTAGCGGGACCAGCCTCTGGGGCCAACGTCCTGACTTTC
CASNAGLAGPASGANVLTF
>TRBV11-1|.|.|TRBJ1-1
TGTGCCAGCAGGACAGTGGGCACTGAAGCTTTCTTT
CASRTVGTEAFF
>TRBV5-4|TRBD1|.|TRBJ1-1
TGTGCCAGCAGCGGAACAGGGGGACTGGGCACTGAAGCTTTCTTT
CASSGTGGLGTEAFF
>TRBV11-1|.|once|TRBJ2-1
TGTGCCAGCTCTCTGATCGGGGGAGGCGGCAATGAGCAGTTCTTC
CASSLIGGGGNEQFF
>TRBV6-6|.|.|TRBJ1-6
TGTGCCAGCAGTTACTCGAAGGACAGTAATTCACCCCTCCACTTT
CASSYSKDSNSPLHF
>TRBV19|TRBD1|.|TRBJ2-3
TGTGCCAGCCGGGACAGGGGCACAGATACGCAGTATTTT
CASRDRGTDTQYF